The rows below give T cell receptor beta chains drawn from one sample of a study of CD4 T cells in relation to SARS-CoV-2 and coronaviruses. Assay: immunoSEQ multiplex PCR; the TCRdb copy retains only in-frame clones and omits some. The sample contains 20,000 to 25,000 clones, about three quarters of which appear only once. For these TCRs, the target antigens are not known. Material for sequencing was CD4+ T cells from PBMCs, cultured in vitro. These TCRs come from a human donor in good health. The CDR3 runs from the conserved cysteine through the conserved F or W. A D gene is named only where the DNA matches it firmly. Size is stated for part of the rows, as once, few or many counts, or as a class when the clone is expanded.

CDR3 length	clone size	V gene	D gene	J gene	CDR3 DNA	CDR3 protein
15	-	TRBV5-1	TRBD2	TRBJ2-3	TGCGCCAGCAGCTTGGGCGGGAGACCTACAGATACGCAGTATTTT	CASSLGGRPTDTQYF
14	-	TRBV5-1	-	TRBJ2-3	TGCGCCAGCAGCCCGACAGGTAGCACAGATACGCAGTATTTT	CASSPTGSTDTQYF
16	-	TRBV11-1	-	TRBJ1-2	TGTGCCAGCAGCTCTGACCCTTGGGGGGGTCCTGGTGGCTACACCTTC	CASSSDPWGGPGGYTF
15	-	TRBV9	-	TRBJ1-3	TGTGCCAGCAGCGTAGGGGGTGCTCGTGGAAACACCATATATTTT	CASSVGGARGNTIYF
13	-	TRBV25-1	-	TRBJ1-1	TGTGCCAGCAGTGTGCAGGTGAACACTGAAGCTTTCTTT	CASSVQVNTEAFF
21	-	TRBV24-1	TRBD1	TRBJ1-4	TGTGCCACCAGTGATTCACGGCAGGGGGCAGGAATATCAGTAACTAATGAAAAACTGTTTTTT	CATSDSRQGAGISVTNEKLFF
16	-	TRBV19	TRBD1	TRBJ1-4	TGTGCCAGTACCATATGGACAGGGGAGGGAGGTGAAAAACTGTTTTTT	CASTIWTGEGGEKLFF
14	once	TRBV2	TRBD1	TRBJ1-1	TGTGCGATTGGGACAGGGGGGATAAACACTGAAGCTTTCTTT	CAIGTGGINTEAFF
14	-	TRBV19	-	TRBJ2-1	TGTGCCACCTCAATCCGGCGGAACTACAATGAGCAGTTCTTC	CATSIRRNYNEQFF
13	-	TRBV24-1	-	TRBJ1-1	TGTGCCACCAGTGATTCATATGACAGGGAAGCTTTCTTT	CATSDSYDREAFF
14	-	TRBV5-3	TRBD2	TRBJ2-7	TGTGCCAGAAGTTGGACTAGCGGCACCTACGAGCAGTACTTC	CARSWTSGTYEQYF
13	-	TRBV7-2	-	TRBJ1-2	TGTGCCAGCAGCTTAGTCAGGGCGGATGGCTACACCTTC	CASSLVRADGYTF
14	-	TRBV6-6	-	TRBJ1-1	TGTGCCAGCAGTAAACCGGGGGCAGCACCTGAAGCTTTCTTT	CASSKPGAAPEAFF
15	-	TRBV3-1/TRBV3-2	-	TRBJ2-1	TGTGCCAGCAGCCCCAGGATCCTAGCCTACAATGAGCAGTTCTTC	CASSPRILAYNEQFF
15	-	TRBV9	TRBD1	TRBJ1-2	TGTGCCAGCAGCCGGAGTACAGGGGGCGCACATGGCTACACCTTC	CASSRSTGGAHGYTF
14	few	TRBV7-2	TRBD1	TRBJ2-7	TGTGCCAGCAGCCGGGACAGGGGTCAGAACGAGCAGTACTTC	CASSRDRGQNEQYF
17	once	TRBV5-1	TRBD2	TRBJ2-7	TGCGCCAGCAGCGTAACGACCGGGACTACTGGTCTATACGAGCAGTACTTC	CASSVTTGTTGLYEQYF